This T cell receptor beta chain emerged from a study of shared clonotypes between healthy human individuals. The CDR3 runs 14 residues. V was clipped by 8 bases and J by 2 bases, with 13 bases between them. Looked up from germline, CDR1 is MNHEY and CDR2 is SVGAGI. Partitioning of CD4+ cells yielded a CD45RA+ naive subset and a CD45RA-negative memory subset. General observations from the study: Lower generation probabilities were found for non-shared clonotypes than for those shared by all four donors. It was the few donors that limited the genetic and exposure-history diversity represented.

On sorted subsets, replicate PCRs used about 180 ng DNA, or tens of thousands of T cell genomes. Some clones are missing from TCRdb's copy, which holds only in-frame ones; the method was immunoSEQ multiplex PCR. The table has approximately 2.4 million clones, approximately 95% seen once. Note on this clone: Antigen unknown.

The receptor comes from a man aged 18 to 30 in good health. The chain recombines TRBV6-5 with TRBJ1-5; maybe TRBD1 (6 bases). The sequenced sample consisted of naive CD4+ T cells sorted from blood. Subset noted: CD45RA+ positively selected. Here the CDR3 reads CASANEGGNQPQHF. The CDR3 nucleotides are TGTGCCAGCGCTAATGAGGGGGGCAATCAGCCCCAGCATTTT.